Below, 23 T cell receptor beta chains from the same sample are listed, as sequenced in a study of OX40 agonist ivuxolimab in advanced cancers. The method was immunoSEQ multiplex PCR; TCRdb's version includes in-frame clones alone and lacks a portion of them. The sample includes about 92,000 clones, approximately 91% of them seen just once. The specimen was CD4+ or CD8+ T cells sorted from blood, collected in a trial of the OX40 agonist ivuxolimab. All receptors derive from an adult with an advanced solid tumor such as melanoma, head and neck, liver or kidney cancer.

As DNA, the CDR3 is TGTGCCAGCAGCTTCGACAGGGCGACCCCAGATACGCAGTATTTT. Amino acid sequence: CASSFDRATPDTQYF. J is TRBJ2-3 and V is TRBV7-3; 7 nucleotides align to TRBD1. CDR1 is SGHTA, CDR2 FQGTGA, per germline. The CDR3 runs to 15 residues. V was pared by 3 bases and J by 4 bases, with 7 bases of the junction left unmatched. The full variable domain, rest sourced from reference TRBV7-3 and TRBJ2-3, is GAGVSQTPSNKVTEKGKYVELRCDPISGHTALYWYRQSLGQGPEFLIYFQGTGAADDSGLPNDRFFAVRPEGSVSTLKIQRTERGDSAVYLCASSFDRATPDTQYFGPGTRLTVL.

The CDR3 DNA reads TGCGCCAGCAGCCAAGATCGCGCGGGAGACCGGGTGCAGTTCTTC. Amino acid sequence: CASSQDRAGDRVQFF. The V gene is TRBV4-3, the J gene TRBJ2-1; 7 bases align to TRBD2. The germline V gene has CDR1 LGHNA and CDR2 YSLEER. The CDR3 consists of 15 residues. After removal of 0 bases from V and 12 bases from J, the junction contained 11 bases not matched to a gene.

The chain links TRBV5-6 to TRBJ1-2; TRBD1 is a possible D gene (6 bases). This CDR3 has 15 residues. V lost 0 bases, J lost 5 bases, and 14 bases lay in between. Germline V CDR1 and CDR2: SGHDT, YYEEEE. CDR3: CASSLVNREAYGYTF. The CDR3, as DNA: TGTGCCAGCAGCTTGGTTAACAGGGAAGCTTATGGCTACACCTTC.

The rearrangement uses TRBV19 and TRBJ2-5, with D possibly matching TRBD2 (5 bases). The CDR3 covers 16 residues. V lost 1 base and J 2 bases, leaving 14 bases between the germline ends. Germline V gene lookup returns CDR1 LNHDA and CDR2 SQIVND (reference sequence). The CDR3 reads CASSIAKTIHQETQYF. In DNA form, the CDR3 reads TGTGCCAGTAGTATAGCCAAGACTATCCATCAAGAGACCCAGTACTTC. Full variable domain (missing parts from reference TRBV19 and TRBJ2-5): DGGITQSPKYLFRKEGQNVTLSCEQNLNHDAMYWYRQDPGQGLRLIYYSQIVNDFQKGDIAEGYSVSREKKESFPLTVTSAQKNPTAFYLCASSIAKTIHQETQYFGPGTRLLVL.

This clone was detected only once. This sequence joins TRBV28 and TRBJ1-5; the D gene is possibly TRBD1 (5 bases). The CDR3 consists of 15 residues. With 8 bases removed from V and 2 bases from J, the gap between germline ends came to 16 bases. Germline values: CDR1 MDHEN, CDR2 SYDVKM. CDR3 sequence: CASVAQVGGNQPQHF. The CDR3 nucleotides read TGTGCCAGCGTGGCCCAGGTGGGGGGCAATCAGCCCCAGCATTTT.

Written as DNA, the CDR3 is TGTGCCAGCAGCTTAGTAGGCGGGTGGGGGGAGCAGTTCTTC. This gives the protein CASSLVGGWGEQFF. The chain has TRBV7-2 and TRBJ2-1; D assignment may be TRBD1 or TRBD2 (5 bases each). The CDR3 is made up of 14 amino acids. The V and J ends lost 1 base and 10 bases respectively, with 14 bases between them. Germline V gene lookup returns CDR1 SGHTA and CDR2 FQGNSA.

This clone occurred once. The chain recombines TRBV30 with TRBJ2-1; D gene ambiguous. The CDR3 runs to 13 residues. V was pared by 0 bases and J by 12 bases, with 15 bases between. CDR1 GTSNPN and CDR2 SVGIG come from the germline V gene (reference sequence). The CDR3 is CAWSVSGIGGQFF. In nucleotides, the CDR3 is TGTGCCTGGAGTGTATCTGGGATTGGTGGGCAGTTCTTC.

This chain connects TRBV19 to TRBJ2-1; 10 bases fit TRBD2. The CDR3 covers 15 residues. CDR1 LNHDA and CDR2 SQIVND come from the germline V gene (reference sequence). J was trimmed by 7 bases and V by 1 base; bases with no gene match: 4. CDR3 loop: CASSIGAGGRNEQFF. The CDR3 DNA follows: TGTGCCAGTAGTATAGGAGCGGGAGGGCGTAATGAGCAGTTCTTC.

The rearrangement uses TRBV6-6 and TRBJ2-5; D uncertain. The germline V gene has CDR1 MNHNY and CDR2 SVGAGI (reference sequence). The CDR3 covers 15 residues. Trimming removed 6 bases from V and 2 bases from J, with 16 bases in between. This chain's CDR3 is CASSLIAGGQETQYF. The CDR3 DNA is TGTGCCAGCAGCCTGATTGCAGGCGGTCAAGAGACCCAGTACTTC.

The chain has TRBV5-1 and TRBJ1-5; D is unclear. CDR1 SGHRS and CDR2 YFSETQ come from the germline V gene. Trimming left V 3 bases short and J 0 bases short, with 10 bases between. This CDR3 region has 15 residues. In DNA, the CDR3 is TGCGCCAGCAGCTGGGCCGGGAATAGCAATCAGCCCCAGCATTTT. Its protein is CASSWAGNSNQPQHF.

The DNA of the CDR3 is TGTGCCAGCAGCTTTAAGGAAGATACGCAGTATTTT. Its translation: CASSFKEDTQYF. The V and J genes are TRBV5-4 and TRBJ2-3; D gene ambiguous. The CDR3 contains 12 residues. The ends were cut back, 2 bases at V and 5 bases at J, with 6 bases in the middle. Germline V gene sequence: CDR1 SGHNT, CDR2 YYREEE (reference sequence).

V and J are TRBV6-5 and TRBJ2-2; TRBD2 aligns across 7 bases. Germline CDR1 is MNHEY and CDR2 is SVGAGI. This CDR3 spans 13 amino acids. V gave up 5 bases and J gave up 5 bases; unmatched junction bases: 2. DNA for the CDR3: TGTGCCAGCAGTCGGACTAGAACCGGGGAGCTGTTTTTT. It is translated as CASSRTRTGELFF.

The chain's CDR3 is CAISEAGQGDSPLHF. CDR3 DNA sequence: TGTGCCATCAGTGAGGCAGGACAGGGGGATTCACCCCTCCACTTT. V is TRBV10-3 and J is TRBJ1-6, with TRBD1 matching 10 bases. CDR1 and CDR2 from the germline V gene are ENHRY and SYGVKD. This CDR3 has 15 residues. V trimming: 2 bases; J trimming: 8 bases; junction bases outside the gene matches: 3.

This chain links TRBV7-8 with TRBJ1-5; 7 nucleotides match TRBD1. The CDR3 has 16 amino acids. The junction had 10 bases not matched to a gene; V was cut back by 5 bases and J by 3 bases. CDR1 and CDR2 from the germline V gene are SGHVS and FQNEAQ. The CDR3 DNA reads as TGTGCCAGCAGCCCATGGGGGCAGGGGGACAATCAGCCCCAGCATTTT. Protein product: CASSPWGQGDNQPQHF.

The CDR3 region is CASSLFAGNTDTQYF. Written as DNA, the CDR3 is TGTGCCAGCAGCTTATTTGCGGGGAACACAGATACGCAGTATTTT. The rearrangement links TRBV7-3 to TRBJ2-3; the D gene is possibly TRBD2 (6 bases). This CDR3 comprises 15 residues. The germline V and J ends were trimmed by 2 bases and 2 bases, with 11 bases remaining between them. Germline values: CDR1 SGHTA, CDR2 FQGTGA.

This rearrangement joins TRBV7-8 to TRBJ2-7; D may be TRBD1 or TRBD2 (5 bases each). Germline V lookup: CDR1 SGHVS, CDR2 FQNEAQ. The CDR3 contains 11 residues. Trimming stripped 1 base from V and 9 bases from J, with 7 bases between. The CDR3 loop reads CASSLERGQYF. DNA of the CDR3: TGTGCCAGCAGCTTAGAGAGGGGGCAGTACTTC.

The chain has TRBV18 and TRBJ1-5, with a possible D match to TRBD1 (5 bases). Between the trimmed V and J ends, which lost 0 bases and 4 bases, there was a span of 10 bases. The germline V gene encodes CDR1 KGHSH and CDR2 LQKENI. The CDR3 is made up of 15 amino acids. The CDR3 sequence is CASSPPGTVNQPQHF. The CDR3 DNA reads TGTGCCAGCTCACCACCTGGGACGGTTAATCAGCCCCAGCATTTT.

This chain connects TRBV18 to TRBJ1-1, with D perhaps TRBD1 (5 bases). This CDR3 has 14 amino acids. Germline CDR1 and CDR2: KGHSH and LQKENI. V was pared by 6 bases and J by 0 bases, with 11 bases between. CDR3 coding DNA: TGTGCCAGCTCCCTCAGGGTATTGAACACTGAAGCTTTCTTT. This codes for CASSLRVLNTEAFF.

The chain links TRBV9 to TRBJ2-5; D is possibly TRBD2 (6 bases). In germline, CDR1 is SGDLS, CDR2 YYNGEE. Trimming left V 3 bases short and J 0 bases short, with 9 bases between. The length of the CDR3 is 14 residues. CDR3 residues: CASSAGTYQETQYF. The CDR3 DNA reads TGTGCCAGCAGCGCCGGGACTTACCAAGAGACCCAGTACTTC. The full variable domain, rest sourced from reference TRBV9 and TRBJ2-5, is DSGVTQTPKHLITATGQRVTLRCSPRSGDLSVYWYQQSLDQGLQFLIQYYNGEERAKGNILERFSAQQFPDLHSELNLSSLELGDSALYFCASSAGTYQETQYFGPGTRLLVL.

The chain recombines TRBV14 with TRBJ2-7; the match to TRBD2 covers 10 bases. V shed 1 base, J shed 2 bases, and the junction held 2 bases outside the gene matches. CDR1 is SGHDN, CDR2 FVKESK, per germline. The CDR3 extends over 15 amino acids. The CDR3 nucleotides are TGTGCCAGCAGCCAAGCGGGACTAGCGACCTACGAGCAGTACTTC. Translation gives CASSQAGLATYEQYF.

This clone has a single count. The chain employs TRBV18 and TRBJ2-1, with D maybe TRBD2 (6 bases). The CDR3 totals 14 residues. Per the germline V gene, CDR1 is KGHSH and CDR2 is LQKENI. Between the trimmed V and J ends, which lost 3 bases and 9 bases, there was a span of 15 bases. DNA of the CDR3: TGTGCCAGCTCACCCCAGACTAGTCGTACTGAGCAGTTCTTC. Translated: CASSPQTSRTEQFF.

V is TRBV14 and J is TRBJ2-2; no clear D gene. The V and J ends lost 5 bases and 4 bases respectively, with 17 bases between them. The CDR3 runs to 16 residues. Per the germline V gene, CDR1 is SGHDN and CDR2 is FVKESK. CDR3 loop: CASSFRGRATTGELFF. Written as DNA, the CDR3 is TGTGCCAGCAGCTTCCGCGGAAGGGCAACCACCGGGGAGCTGTTTTTT.

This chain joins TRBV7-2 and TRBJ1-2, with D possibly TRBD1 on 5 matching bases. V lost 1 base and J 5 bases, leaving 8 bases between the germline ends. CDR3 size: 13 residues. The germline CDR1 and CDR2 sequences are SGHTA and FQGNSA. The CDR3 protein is CASSLVTEYGYTF. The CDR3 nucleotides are TGTGCCAGCAGCTTAGTGACAGAGTATGGCTACACCTTC.